This is a list of T cell receptor beta chains from one sample in a study of shared clonotypes between healthy human individuals. Method: immunoSEQ multiplex PCR; TCRdb's copy keeps in-frame clones and lacks some. The top ten hold roughly 0.36% of the sample, which has approximately 2.1 million clones, over 90% seen once. Material: naive CD4+ T cells from PBMCs. The receptors shown here come from a man younger than 30 in good health. Some clones in this sample may be carry-over from other donors' samples. Each CDR3 is given with its conserved first and last residue. The order of the fields is CDR3 length, V gene, D gene, clone size, J gene, CDR3 protein, CDR3 DNA. D genes are given only for firm matches. Clone size appears in some rows only: once, few, many, or a class for an expanded clone.

>14|TRBV7-8|.|.|TRBJ2-7
CASSISLVSYEQYF
TGTGCCAGCAGCATAAGTTTAGTTTCCTACGAGCAGTACTTC
>15|TRBV6-6|TRBD2|.|TRBJ2-1
CASSRPGLADNEQFF
TGTGCCAGCAGCCGCCCGGGACTAGCGGACAATGAGCAGTTCTTC
>14|TRBV2|.|.|TRBJ2-7
CASSERVRVGEQYF
TGTGCCAGCAGTGAAAGGGTGAGGGTGGGCGAGCAGTACTTC
>15|TRBV9|TRBD2|.|TRBJ2-7
CASSVGLAGIYEQYF
TGTGCCAGCAGCGTAGGACTAGCGGGGATTTACGAGCAGTACTTC
>12|TRBV7-9|.|.|TRBJ1-4
CASSLAQGELFF
TGTGCCAGCAGCTTAGCTCAGGGTGAACTGTTTTTT
>16|TRBV19|TRBD2|.|TRBJ2-1
CASSILAGASYNEQFF
TGTGCCAGTAGTATTTTAGCGGGGGCCTCCTACAATGAGCAGTTCTTC
>12|TRBV18|TRBD1|.|TRBJ2-3
CASSADRESQYF
TGTGCCAGCTCAGCGGACAGGGAGTCGCAGTATTTT
>14|TRBV7-6|.|.|TRBJ2-1
CASSSEWAYNEQFF
TGTGCCAGCTCGAGCGAGTGGGCCTACAATGAGCAGTTCTTC
>15|TRBV7-9|.|few|TRBJ2-1
CASSLFTGSHNEQFF
TGTGCCAGCAGCTTATTTACGGGATCACACAATGAGCAGTTCTTC
>13|TRBV10-2|TRBD2|.|TRBJ2-5
CASSGTSGETQYF
TGCGCCAGCTCGGGGACTAGCGGGGAGACCCAGTACTTC
>13|TRBV28|.|.|TRBJ1-1
CASSLLLGSAAFF
TGTGCCAGCAGTTTATTGCTCGGCAGCGCCGCTTTCTTT
>13|TRBV6-5|TRBD1|.|TRBJ2-7
CASRTRQGYEQYF
TGTGCCAGCAGAACAAGACAGGGTTACGAGCAGTACTTC
>15|TRBV19|.|.|TRBJ1-5
CASTPEGYSNQPQHF
TGTGCCAGTACCCCCGAAGGGTATAGCAATCAGCCCCAGCATTTT
>14|TRBV5-1|TRBD1|.|TRBJ1-2
CASNLDRGNYGYTF
TGCGCCAGCAACCTAGACAGGGGTAACTATGGCTACACCTTC
>15|TRBV5-4|TRBD1|few|TRBJ1-1
CASSFPGQGRSEAFF
TGTGCCAGCAGCTTCCCGGGACAGGGGAGGTCTGAAGCTTTCTTT
>16|TRBV7-9|.|.|TRBJ1-5
CASSRGLDTSNQPQHF
TGTGCCAGCAGCAGAGGTCTGGACACCAGCAATCAGCCCCAGCATTTT
>14|TRBV29-1|.|.|TRBJ2-7
CSVSPRLTQSEQYF
TGCAGCGTAAGCCCCAGGTTAACACAATCAGAGCAGTACTTC
>14|TRBV5-6|TRBD1|once|TRBJ2-7
CASSFTGGRNEQYF
TGTGCCAGCAGCTTCACAGGGGGCAGGAACGAGCAGTACTTC
>16|TRBV28|TRBD1|once|TRBJ2-1
CASSPAGQGLYNEQFF
TGTGCCAGCAGCCCGGCGGGACAGGGCCTCTACAATGAGCAGTTCTTC
>14|TRBV18|.|.|TRBJ1-1
CASSPPPGNTEAFF
TGTGCCAGCTCACCACCTCCCGGGAACACTGAAGCTTTCTTT
>15|TRBV30|.|.|TRBJ1-2
CAWSVVGQGIIGYTF
TGTGCCTGGAGTGTGGTCGGGCAGGGGATTATCGGCTACACCTTC
>13|TRBV28|.|.|TRBJ1-1
CASSLGGRAEAFF
TGTGCCAGCAGCCTGGGAGGGAGGGCTGAAGCTTTCTTT
>16|TRBV4-1|.|.|TRBJ1-5
CASSQDPGQSNQPQHF
TGCGCCAGCAGCCAGGACCCGGGACAAAGCAATCAGCCCCAGCATTTT
>17|TRBV5-4|TRBD1|.|TRBJ1-4
CASSLRQGASTNEKLFF
TGTGCCAGCAGCCTACGACAGGGGGCTTCAACTAATGAAAAACTGTTTTTT
>13|TRBV11-3|.|.|TRBJ2-1
CASSLRRDNEQFF
TGTGCCAGCAGCCTGCGACGAGACAATGAGCAGTTCTTC
>14|TRBV9|.|once|TRBJ2-7
CASSVGSGLYEQYF
TGTGCCAGCAGCGTGGGTTCCGGCCTCTACGAGCAGTACTTC
>14|TRBV5-1|TRBD2|.|TRBJ2-1
CASSLSGSDNEQFF
TGCGCCAGCAGCTTGAGCGGGAGTGACAATGAGCAGTTCTTC
>16|TRBV18|TRBD2|once|TRBJ2-7
CASSPLAGLDAYEQYF
TGTGCCAGCTCCCCGCTAGCGGGTCTCGACGCCTACGAGCAGTACTTC
>13|TRBV28|TRBD2|.|TRBJ2-7
CASTGTSTLTEYF
TGTGCCAGCACCGGGACTAGCACTCTGACTGAGTACTTC
>15|TRBV7-3|TRBD1|.|TRBJ2-5
CASSVGQGLGETQYF
TGTGCCAGCAGCGTCGGACAGGGGCTGGGAGAGACCCAGTACTTC
>15|TRBV2|.|.|TRBJ1-5
CASSIDRKGNQPQHF
TGTGCCAGCAGTATCGACAGGAAGGGGAATCAGCCCCAGCATTTT
>16|TRBV5-1|TRBD2|once|TRBJ2-1
CASIPGLAGSYNEQFF
TGCGCCAGCATCCCCGGACTAGCGGGATCCTACAATGAGCAGTTCTTC
>14|TRBV28|TRBD1|.|TRBJ2-1
CASRGQSSYNEQFF
TGTGCCAGCAGGGGACAGAGCTCCTACAATGAGCAGTTCTTC
>15|TRBV15|TRBD1|.|TRBJ1-5
CATSRGTGIREPQHF
TGTGCCACCAGCAGAGGGACAGGGATCAGGGAGCCCCAGCATTTT
>15|TRBV11-2|TRBD2|.|TRBJ2-1
CATSPTSGSPNEQFF
TGTGCCACCTCCCCGACTAGCGGGAGTCCTAATGAGCAGTTCTTC
>15|TRBV6-1|.|.|TRBJ1-2
CASSDPHKGNYGYTF
TGTGCCAGCAGTGACCCCCATAAGGGGAACTATGGCTACACCTTC
>15|TRBV27|.|.|TRBJ2-7
CASSQLWAGLYEQYF
TGTGCCAGCAGTCAACTTTGGGCGGGACTCTACGAGCAGTACTTC
>17|TRBV29-1|.|once|TRBJ1-5
CSVEGGPGISGHQPQHF
TGCAGCGTTGAGGGGGGGCCAGGCATAAGTGGGCATCAGCCCCAGCATTTT
>15|TRBV15|.|.|TRBJ1-1
CATSRDRWGNTEAFF
TGTGCCACCAGCAGAGATCGGTGGGGGAACACTGAAGCTTTCTTT
>14|TRBV28|.|.|TRBJ2-1
CASIGGILINEQFF
TGTGCCAGCATCGGAGGCATCCTAATAAATGAGCAGTTCTTC
>15|TRBV4-1|TRBD1|.|TRBJ1-2
CASSQPRQGTRGYTF
TGCGCCAGCAGCCAACCCCGACAGGGGACGAGGGGCTACACCTTC